The source of this T cell receptor beta chain is a study of blood T cell repertoires in COVID-19. As for the study in general: Both acute and convalescent COVID-19 samples were obtained from the United States, Italy and Spain. PBMCs, B-cell-depleted T cells, or T cells were the source of the cDNA or gDNA that made up the material.

Patients in Seattle were enrolled during active infection, then followed longitudinally. In the authors' workflow: Estimated nucleated cell counts came from reference gene primer amplification. The table came from immunoSEQ multiplex PCR; TCRdb's copy has only in-frame clones and leaves some out. From that table come the V and J calls and clone size; the DNA was used to work out D and trimming. The table lists 300,000 to 400,000 clones, approximately 86% of them singletons. This CDR3 has 16 amino acids. The ends lost 1 base at V and 2 bases at J; junction bases unmatched: 4. Germline values: CDR1 SGHAT, CDR2 FQNNGV.

This clonotype was obtained from a woman aged 60-75 years with COVID-19, enrolled during active disease. The sample was peripheral blood. The genes are TRBV11-2 and TRBJ1-5; 8 bases align to TRBD1. The DNA of the CDR3 is TGTGCCAGCAGCTTAGTATCAGGGGGCCGCAATCAGCCCCAGCATTTT. Its protein product is CASSLVSGGRNQPQHF.